Detailed here is one T cell receptor (beta chain). What it recognizes is unknown. V lost 6 bases to trimming and J lost 1 base, with 15 bases between them. CDR3 size: 15 residues. Germline-derived CDR1 and CDR2 are MNHEY and SMNVEV (reference sequence). The sample belongs to a study of siplizumab effects on memory and regulatory T cells. The study, taken as a whole, reports: Naive T cells appeared more varied than memory cells and looked like key alloresponse contributors.

Sequencing was performed with immunoSEQ multiplex PCR; in TCRdb, only in-frame clones are kept and a portion is missing. Of 70,000 to 95,000 clones in the sample, 90% to 95% were seen once. This receptor was taken from a human donor in good health. The sequenced material came from CD8+ T cells sorted from blood. The rearrangement joins TRBV27 to TRBJ1-2; tentative D call: TRBD1 (6 bases). DNA for the CDR3: TGTGCCAGCAGGGGAACAGGGACATTTAACTATGGCTACACCTTC. Translation: CASRGTGTFNYGYTF.